The 14 T cell receptor beta chains below all came from one sample that was sequenced in a study of shared clonotypes between healthy human individuals (dated by TCRdb to between 2020 and 2021). CD8 naive samples consisted of CD45RO-negative cells that were positively selected for CCR7, yielding a CD45RA+CCR7+ population without TemRA cells. Library creation used the immunoSEQ multiplex PCR assay. TCRdb mirrors the immuneACCESS table, restricted to in-frame sequences. Some clones are absent from its copies; in checked studies, under half trace to an unresolved V gene, and the reason for the others is unknown. Counted in this sample were roughly 1,800,000 clones; approximately 94% of them appeared once. The ten top clones hold 1.2% of the sample. Sequences were obtained from naive CD8+ T cells sorted from blood. In the paper's terms, the cell subset or site label means: CD45RA+CCR7+. These receptors originate from a man between 18 and 35 years old in good health.

The rearrangement joins TRBV5-3 to TRBJ1-2, with 8 bases fitting TRBD1. TRBV5-3 is sorted into the ORF group, with uncertain function. J lost 4 bases, V lost 1 base, and 6 bases had no gene match. CDR3 length: 15 residues. The CDR3 nucleotides read TGTGCCAGAAGCTTGTCCGGGACAGGAGCCTATGGCTACACCTTC. This sequence encodes CARSLSGTGAYGYTF.

With regard to this clone: The identical CDR3 is also encoded by other nucleotide sequences in the sample. The rearrangement joins TRBV7-9 to TRBJ2-3; unclear D gene. The V end lost 4 bases, the J end lost 3 bases, and 5 bases lay between the germline ends. In germline, CDR1 is SEHNR, CDR2 FQNEAQ (reference sequence). The CDR3 totals 12 residues. This CDR3 reads CASSSYTDTQYF. The CDR3 DNA follows: TGTGCCAGCAGCTCATATACAGATACGCAGTATTTT.

The chain uses TRBV4-1 and TRBJ1-1; D gene ambiguous. CDR1 is MGHRA and CDR2 is YSYEKL in the germline V gene. This CDR3 region has 16 residues. Trimming pared 1 base from V and 5 bases from J, leaving 17 bases between. DNA of the CDR3: TGCGCCAGCAGCCAAGGAAACGAAGTGGCGTGGACTGAAGCTTTCTTT. Translated: CASSQGNEVAWTEAFF.

This sequence joins TRBV9 and TRBJ2-7; TRBD1 might be the D (6 bases). Trimming shortened V by 3 bases and J by 4 bases, and 17 bases separated the two germline ends. The CDR3 runs to 15 residues. The germline CDR1 and CDR2 sequences are SGDLS and YYNGEE. The CDR3 DNA is TGTGCCAGCAGCGAACTAGGTGTAGGGGGTTACGAGCAGTACTTC. This encodes CASSELGVGGYEQYF. Filled out from reference TRBV9 and TRBJ2-7, the complete variable domain reads DSGVTQTPKHLITATGQRVTLRCSPRSGDLSVYWYQQSLDQGLQFLIQYYNGEERAKGNILERFSAQQFPDLHSELNLSSLELGDSALYFCASSELGVGGYEQYFGPGTRLTVT.

Turning to this clone: Other DNA sequences within the sample encode an identical CDR3. The V call is TRBV27, the J call TRBJ1-1, with 7 bases aligning to TRBD1. The CDR3 spans 14 residues. V shed 6 bases and J 3 bases; nucleotides not matched to a gene: 7. Germline CDR1 and CDR2: MNHEY and SMNVEV (reference sequence). The CDR3 region has the DNA TGTGCCAGCAGCGTACAGGGGAGTTACACTGAAGCTTTCTTT. Translated, it gives CASSVQGSYTEAFF.

V is TRBV19 and J is TRBJ1-1; the match to TRBD1 covers 8 bases. The CDR3 consists of 18 residues. Germline values: CDR1 LNHDA, CDR2 SQIVND (reference sequence). Trimming removed 4 bases from V and 0 bases from J; junction bases left unmatched: 13. The CDR3 DNA follows: TGTGCCAGTAGTAGGGGACAGGCGCTCGATGGTATGAACACTGAAGCTTTCTTT. Translation: CASSRGQALDGMNTEAFF.

As for this clone: Other DNA sequences in the same sample also yield this CDR3. The rearrangement joins TRBV5-4 to TRBJ2-7; D is unclear. The V end lost 0 bases, the J end lost 2 bases, and 6 bases lay between the germline ends. This CDR3 has 13 amino acids. Germline CDR1 SGHNT, CDR2 YYREEE (reference sequence). In DNA, the CDR3 is TGTGCCAGCAGCTTGGGCAGGACCTACGAGCAGTACTTC. Translation gives CASSLGRTYEQYF.

This clone appeared a single time. The V call is TRBV6-1, the J call TRBJ2-1, with TRBD2 identical over 9 bases. V lost 0 bases and J lost 4; bases outside the gene matches: 10. The CDR3 is 18 residues long. Germline loops: CDR1 MNHNS, CDR2 SASEGT. The CDR3 sequence is CASSEAPVSGRLYNEQFF. The CDR3 bases are TGTGCCAGCAGTGAAGCGCCGGTAAGCGGGAGGCTATACAATGAGCAGTTCTTC.

This chain links TRBV23-1 with TRBJ1-2; D is possibly TRBD1 (5 bases). TRBV23-1 is treated as an ORF (open reading frame) with a function not yet certain. The V end was cut by 9 bases, the J end by 4 bases, with 18 bases between. The CDR3 extends over 14 amino acids. The CDR3 DNA reads TGCGCCAGACCGTGGGGCCCAAGGGCCTATGGCTACACCTTC. Translating gives CARPWGPRAYGYTF.

J is TRBJ2-2 and V is TRBV27, with TRBD2 matching 7 bases. CDR3 length equals 15 residues. The V segment lost 3 bases and the J segment 3 bases; nucleotides outside the gene matches: 4. The germline gives CDR1 MNHEY, CDR2 SMNVEV (reference sequence). CDR3 in DNA: TGTGCCAGCAGTTTGTGGGGGGGAGACACCGGGGAGCTGTTTTTT. Its protein is CASSLWGGDTGELFF.

This clone was picked up one time. A much larger clone sits a single nucleotide away, making a read error possible. V gene TRBV6-5 combines with J gene TRBJ2-5, with D uncertain. Germline assignment: CDR1 MNHEY and CDR2 SVGAGI. This CDR3 has 11 residues. Trimming took off 7 bases at V and 5 bases at J, with 8 bases between the two ends. CDR3 nucleotides: TGTGCCAGCACCTTGGGGGAGACCCAGTACTTC. As protein: CASTLGETQYF.

V and J are TRBV15 and TRBJ2-2; D might be TRBD2 (5 bases). CDR1 is LNHNV and CDR2 is YYDKDF in the germline V gene (reference sequence). V was cut by 3 bases and J by 10 bases, with 9 bases left in between. This CDR3 is built from 12 residues. CDR3 sequence: CATSRAAEELFF. CDR3 nucleotide sequence: TGTGCCACCAGCAGGGCAGCGGAGGAGCTGTTTTTT.

The chain employs TRBV11-2 and TRBJ2-7; 7 positions match TRBD1. The V and J ends lost 3 bases and 3 bases, in that order; junction bases with no gene match: 11. The CDR3 is 16 residues long. Germline CDR1 SGHAT, CDR2 FQNNGV. CDR3 DNA sequence: TGTGCCAGCAGCTTTCGCACGACAGGGACGAACTACGAGCAGTACTTC. Its translation: CASSFRTTGTNYEQYF.

This chain joins TRBV9 and TRBJ1-2, with a possible D match to TRBD1 (6 bases). V was shortened by 4 bases and J by 4 bases, with 17 bases between the two germline ends. From germline, CDR1 is SGDLS and CDR2 YYNGEE. The CDR3 totals 15 residues. This CDR3 is CASSPMGGGFYGYTF. CDR3 sequence (DNA): TGTGCCAGCAGCCCCATGGGGGGGGGCTTCTATGGCTACACCTTC. Full variable domain (rest looked up from reference TRBV9 and TRBJ1-2): DSGVTQTPKHLITATGQRVTLRCSPRSGDLSVYWYQQSLDQGLQFLIQYYNGEERAKGNILERFSAQQFPDLHSELNLSSLELGDSALYFCASSPMGGGFYGYTFGSGTRLTVV.